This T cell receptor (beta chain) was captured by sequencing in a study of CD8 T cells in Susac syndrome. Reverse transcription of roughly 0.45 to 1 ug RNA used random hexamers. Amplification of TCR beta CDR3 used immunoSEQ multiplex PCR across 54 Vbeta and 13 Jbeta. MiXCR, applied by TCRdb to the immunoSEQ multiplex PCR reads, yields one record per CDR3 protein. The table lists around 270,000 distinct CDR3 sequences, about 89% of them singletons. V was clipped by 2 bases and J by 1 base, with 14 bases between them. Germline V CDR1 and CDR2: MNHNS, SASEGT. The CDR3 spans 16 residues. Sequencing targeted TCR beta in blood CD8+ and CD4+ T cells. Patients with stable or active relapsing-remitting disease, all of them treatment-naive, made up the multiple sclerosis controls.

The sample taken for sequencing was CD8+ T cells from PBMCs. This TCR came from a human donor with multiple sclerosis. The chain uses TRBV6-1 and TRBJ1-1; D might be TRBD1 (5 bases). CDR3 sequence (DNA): TGTGCCAGCAGTGAACGGGTGAGGGGCACGAACACTGAAGCTTTCTTT. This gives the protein CASSERVRGTNTEAFF.